A selection of T cell receptor beta chains follows, all from one sample in a study of neurological immune-mediated disorders. TCRdb used MiXCR to reprocess the 5' RACE reads, holding one entry per CDR3 protein. The sample records about 35,000 distinct CDR3 sequences, 3.5% to 4% being singletons. The sequencing sample was made of PBMCs. The origin of the receptors is a man aged 25 to 45 with multiple sclerosis. The CDR3 runs from the conserved cysteine through the conserved F or W. D genes are given only for firm matches. Part of the rows lack a size; the others show once, few, many or a class for expanded clones.

abundance: many; j_gene: TRBJ1-1; v_gene: TRBV3-1; d_gene: TRBD1; CDR3nt: TGTGCCAGCAAATCGACAGGGGGATTGAACACTGAAGCTTTCTTT; CDR3aa: CASKSTGGLNTEAFF
abundance: few; j_gene: TRBJ2-7; v_gene: TRBV11-2; d_gene: .; CDR3nt: TGTGCCAGCAGCTTAGATTGGGACGGATCCTACGAGCAGTACTTC; CDR3aa: CASSLDWDGSYEQYF
abundance: many; j_gene: TRBJ2-7; v_gene: TRBV7-9; d_gene: TRBD1; CDR3nt: TGTGCCAGCAGCCCCCGGGACAGAGACACCTACGAGCAGTACTTC; CDR3aa: CASSPRDRDTYEQYF
abundance: many; j_gene: TRBJ2-6; v_gene: TRBV12-3/TRBV12-4; d_gene: .; CDR3nt: TGTGCCAGCAACGGCCCTGGGGCCAACGTCCTGACTTTC; CDR3aa: CASNGPGANVLTF
abundance: many; j_gene: TRBJ2-1; v_gene: TRBV9; d_gene: TRBD2; CDR3nt: TGTGCCAGCAGCACCCCCCAGAGCGGGGGGTCCTACAATGAGCAGTTCTTC; CDR3aa: CASSTPQSGGSYNEQFF
abundance: many; j_gene: TRBJ1-1; v_gene: TRBV12-3/TRBV12-4; d_gene: .; CDR3nt: TGTGCCAGCAGTTTCGGACAGAGGTTAACTGAAGCTTTCTTT; CDR3aa: CASSFGQRLTEAFF
abundance: many; j_gene: TRBJ1-5; v_gene: TRBV10-3; d_gene: TRBD1; CDR3nt: TGTGCCATCAGTACTCGGACAGGGGATCAGCCCCAGCATTTT; CDR3aa: CAISTRTGDQPQHF
abundance: .; j_gene: TRBJ2-2; v_gene: TRBV5-1; d_gene: TRBD1; CDR3nt: TGCGCCAGCAGCTGGAACGGACAGGGAATAAACACCGGGGAGCTGTTTTTT; CDR3aa: CASSWNGQGINTGELFF
abundance: many; j_gene: TRBJ2-2; v_gene: TRBV5-1; d_gene: TRBD1; CDR3nt: TGCGCCAGCAGCTCTTTAGGGACAGGGGCCACCGGGGAGCTGTTTTTT; CDR3aa: CASSSLGTGATGELFF
abundance: .; j_gene: TRBJ1-2; v_gene: TRBV7-2; d_gene: .; CDR3nt: TGTGCCAGCAGCGCCTCCTATGGCTACACCTTC; CDR3aa: CASSASYGYTF
abundance: many; j_gene: TRBJ2-2; v_gene: TRBV5-1; d_gene: .; CDR3nt: TGCGCCAGCAGCTACCTTCCCCTTTCCACCGGGGAGCTGTTTTTT; CDR3aa: CASSYLPLSTGELFF
abundance: many; j_gene: TRBJ2-5; v_gene: TRBV15; d_gene: .; CDR3nt: TGTGCCACCAGCAGAGATAGAGAGACCCAGTACTTC; CDR3aa: CATSRDRETQYF
abundance: many; j_gene: TRBJ2-3; v_gene: TRBV7-6; d_gene: TRBD1; CDR3nt: TGTGCCAGCAGCTCCGACAGGGGGCGCGGCACAGATACGCAGTATTTT; CDR3aa: CASSSDRGRGTDTQYF
abundance: many; j_gene: TRBJ2-7; v_gene: TRBV9; d_gene: .; CDR3nt: TGTGCCAGCAGCGTAAAGGGCTCCGGGCACGAGCAGTACTTC; CDR3aa: CASSVKGSGHEQYF
abundance: .; j_gene: TRBJ1-2; v_gene: TRBV20-1; d_gene: TRBD1; CDR3nt: TGCAGTGCTTTTAGACAGGGATTAGGGCGAGATGGCTACACCTTC; CDR3aa: CSAFRQGLGRDGYTF